A single sample gave rise to the 32 T cell receptor beta chains below, sequenced in a study of brain T cells in children with intractable seizures. Repertoires were generated with immunoSEQ multiplex PCR, while TCRdb's copy carries only in-frame clones and drops some. The sample shows a few hundred thousand clones, roughly 92% of them seen only once. As to time point: blood from clinic visit 5 months post-surgery; TSC patient then seizure free. This sample comprised peripheral blood, obtained approximately 5 months after surgery. These receptor sequences come from a boy in the first two years of life with tuberous sclerosis and intractable seizures.

The chain links TRBV24-1 to TRBJ2-2; maybe TRBD1 (6 bases). This CDR3 comprises 14 residues. V was cut by 4 bases and J by 9 bases, with 14 bases left in between. In germline, CDR1 is KGHDR, CDR2 SFDVKD. The CDR3 reads CATSDKLGARELFF. The CDR3 DNA reads TGTGCCACCAGTGACAAGTTGGGGGCCCGGGAGCTGTTTTTT.

This chain connects TRBV24-1 to TRBJ2-7; the D gene is possibly TRBD1 (6 bases). The CDR3 loop spans 14 amino acids. The V end lost 4 bases, the J end lost 1 base, and 10 bases lay between the germline ends. Germline CDR1 KGHDR, CDR2 SFDVKD. CDR3 in amino acids: CATSDPDRSYEQYF. The CDR3 DNA reads TGTGCCACCAGTGACCCGGACAGATCCTACGAGCAGTACTTC.

The V and J genes are TRBV5-6 and TRBJ2-2; D call uncertain. Germline values: CDR1 SGHDT, CDR2 YYEEEE. This CDR3 has 13 amino acids. The V end was cut by 2 bases, the J end by 6 bases, with 8 bases between. This chain's CDR3 is CASSFSGSGELFF. The CDR3 DNA reads TGTGCCAGCAGCTTTTCCGGGTCCGGGGAGCTGTTTTTT.

This sequence joins TRBV12-3 or TRBV12-4 and TRBJ1-2, with a tentative D call TRBD1 (6 bases). This CDR3 has 13 residues. Trimming stripped 2 bases from V and 8 bases from J, with 12 bases between. The CDR3 coding sequence is TGTGCCAGCAGTTTATTGCAGGGGAAAGGCTACACCTTC. This sequence encodes CASSLLQGKGYTF.

The gene calls are TRBV4-1 and TRBJ2-7, with 8 nucleotides matching TRBD1. Germline V CDR1 and CDR2: MGHRA, YSYEKL. This CDR3 is 16 amino acids long. Trimming took 3 bases from V and 2 from J; bases not matched to a gene: 9. CDR3 coding DNA: TGCGCCAGCAGCCACCGTCGGGACAGGAGCACCTACGAGCAGTACTTC. The encoded protein is CASSHRRDRSTYEQYF.

V and J are TRBV19 and TRBJ2-2; 8 bases line up with TRBD1. With V trimmed by 5 bases and J by 7 bases, 6 bases remained unmatched. This CDR3 has 14 amino acids. Germline lookup yields CDR1 LNHDA and CDR2 SQIVND (reference sequence). For the CDR3, the DNA is TGTGCCAGTAGTCCGGACAGGGAGAGCGGGGAGCTGTTTTTT. Translation gives CASSPDRESGELFF.

The chain couples TRBV5-4 to TRBJ2-6; D is unclear. Germline CDR1 and CDR2: SGHNT and YYREEE (reference sequence). V was pared by 0 bases and J by 4 bases, with 5 bases between. CDR3 length equals 14 residues. The CDR3 reads CASSLGAGANVLTF. The CDR3 coding sequence is TGTGCCAGCAGCTTGGGTGCCGGGGCCAACGTCCTGACTTTC.

The chain has TRBV19 and TRBJ1-4; D ambiguous. This CDR3 is 12 amino acids long. Germline V gives CDR1 LNHDA, CDR2 SQIVND (reference sequence). The V gene lost 4 bases and the J gene lost 4 bases, with 4 bases spanning the gap. CDR3 sequence (DNA): TGTGCCAGTAGTACCCTTAATGAAAAACTGTTTTTT. This sequence encodes CASSTLNEKLFF.

On this clone itself: A junction end diverges from the germline sequence, so it may reflect a read error. CDR3: CASRYSGAYEQYF. CDR3 DNA sequence: TGTGCCAGCAGATACTCAGGGGCCTACGAGCAGTACTTC. The gene calls are TRBV6-2 or TRBV6-3 and TRBJ2-7; a weak D match, TRBD1 (6 bases). This CDR3 comprises 13 residues. CDR1 is MNHEY and CDR2 is SVGEGT in the germline V gene.

V is TRBV30 and J is TRBJ1-3, with D possibly TRBD1 on 6 matching bases. V was clipped by 0 bases and J by 7 bases, with 16 bases between them. This CDR3 contains 15 residues. Germline CDR1 GTSNPN, CDR2 SVGIG (reference sequence). For the CDR3, the DNA is TGTGCCTGGAGTGTACGTGGGGGCGTTTGGAACACCATATATTTT. Translation gives CAWSVRGGVWNTIYF.

J is TRBJ1-2 and V is TRBV6-1, with D uncertain. The germline V and J ends were trimmed by 2 bases and 3 bases, with 16 bases remaining between them. The CDR3 runs to 16 residues. The V gene's germline CDR1 is MNHNS and CDR2 SASEGT. CDR3 loop: CASSEPGRRLHYGYTF. CDR3 nucleotides: TGTGCCAGCAGTGAACCAGGCAGACGACTACACTATGGCTACACCTTC.

V usage is TRBV6-6 and J usage is TRBJ1-2; 8 bases match TRBD1. Trimming at V came to 6 bases and at J to 4 bases, leaving 13 bases not matched to a gene. There are 16 residues in the CDR3. CDR1 is MNHNY, CDR2 SVGAGI, per germline (reference sequence). CDR3 amino acids: CASRGGSQGAGYGYTF. CDR3 sequence (DNA): TGTGCCAGCAGAGGGGGGTCGCAGGGGGCGGGCTATGGCTACACCTTC.

The V and J genes are TRBV2 and TRBJ1-1, with 8 nucleotides matching TRBD1. The CDR3 has 12 residues. The V gene's germline CDR1 is SNHLY and CDR2 FYNNEI. The ends lost 5 bases at V and 8 bases at J; junction bases unmatched: 4. As DNA, the CDR3 is TGTGCCAGCAGTAGGAGGGACAGGGAAGCTTTCTTT. Amino acids: CASSRRDREAFF.

A single count supports this clone. V gene TRBV9 combines with J gene TRBJ2-1, with TRBD2 matching 12 bases. The CDR3 is made up of 15 amino acids. After removal of 3 bases from V and 8 bases from J, the junction contained 6 bases not matched to a gene. In germline, CDR1 is SGDLS, CDR2 YYNGEE. The CDR3 loop reads CASSATSGRLDEQFF. In DNA, the CDR3 is TGTGCCAGCAGCGCGACTAGCGGGAGATTGGATGAGCAGTTCTTC.

This clone came up once. This chain links TRBV6-6 with TRBJ2-2, with TRBD2 as a possible D gene (6 bases). Trimming cost V 5 bases and J 5 bases, with 18 bases left between them. Germline V gene lookup returns CDR1 MNHNY and CDR2 SVGAGI (reference sequence). This CDR3 contains 16 residues. The CDR3 is CASSPTGRGRTGELFF. CDR3 coding DNA: TGTGCCAGCAGTCCCACGGGGAGAGGGAGGACCGGGGAGCTGTTTTTT.

The rearrangement joins TRBV6-5 to TRBJ2-7; 10 positions match TRBD2. The V gene's germline CDR1 is MNHEY and CDR2 SVGAGI. Unmatched junction bases numbered 6, after V lost 7 bases and J lost 0 bases. This CDR3 region has 15 residues. The CDR3 sequence: CASNSGLADSYEQYF. In DNA form, the CDR3 reads TGTGCCAGCAACTCCGGACTAGCGGACTCCTACGAGCAGTACTTC.

On this clone: One end of the junction fails to match germline, which may point to a read error. The chain is built from TRBV27 and TRBJ1-4, with D hard to call. CDR1 and CDR2 (germline): MNHEY, SMNVEV (reference sequence). The CDR3 extends over 13 amino acids. In nucleotides, the CDR3 is TGTGCCAGCAGTTTATCCTTGAACGCACCTAGGCTTTTT. Amino acid sequence: CASSLSLNAPRLF.

The J gene is TRBJ1-3, the V gene TRBV2; 7 bases fit TRBD1. CDR3 length: 18 amino acids. The ends lost 4 bases at V and 0 bases at J; junction bases unmatched: 12. CDR1 is SNHLY, CDR2 FYNNEI, per germline. CDR3 DNA: TGTGCCAGCAGTGTTCCCCTGGGAGACAGGGACTCTGGAAACACCATATATTTT. Translation gives CASSVPLGDRDSGNTIYF. Using reference TRBV2 and TRBJ1-3 for the parts outside the CDR3, the full variable domain is EPEVTQTPSHQVTQMGQEVILRCVPISNHLYFYWYRQILGQKVEFLVSFYNNEISEKSEIFDDQFSVERPDGSNFTLKIRSTKLEDSAMYFCASSVPLGDRDSGNTIYFGEGSWLTVV.

The gene calls are TRBV13 and TRBJ2-5; TRBD2 agrees at 12 bases. Germline V gene sequence: CDR1 PRHDT, CDR2 FYEKMQ (reference sequence). This CDR3 is 14 amino acids long. J was trimmed by 4 bases and V by 5 bases; bases with no gene match: 2. The DNA for the CDR3 is TGTGCCAGCAGCACGACTAGCGGGAGAGAGACCCAGTACTTC. It encodes CASSTTSGRETQYF.

The chain carries TRBV20-1 and TRBJ2-7; D not certain. This CDR3 comprises 10 residues. Trimming stripped 1 base from V and 5 bases from J, with 3 bases between. Germline V gene sequence: CDR1 DFQATT, CDR2 SNEGSKA (reference sequence). CDR3 nucleotide sequence: TGCAGTGCTAGAGCGGACGAGCAGTACTTC. As protein: CSARADEQYF.

This chain connects TRBV29-1 to TRBJ1-2, with D perhaps TRBD1 (5 bases). Trimming took off 4 bases at V and 8 bases at J, with 14 bases between the two ends. The germline CDR1 and CDR2 sequences are SQVTM and ANQGSEA. The CDR3 runs to 12 residues. The CDR3 DNA reads as TGCAGCGTTGCGGACACGAGAGAAGGCTACACCTTC. Protein sequence: CSVADTREGYTF.

This chain links TRBV3-1 (or the pseudogene TRBV3-2) with TRBJ2-5; the D is unclear. V lost 5 bases to trimming and J lost 5 bases, with 15 bases between them. The CDR3 contains 14 residues. Germline CDR1 and CDR2: LGHDT and YNNKEL (reference sequence). The chain's CDR3 is CASSSGGVRETQYF. CDR3 coding DNA: TGTGCCAGCAGCTCGGGTGGGGTTCGGGAGACCCAGTACTTC.

The chain recombines TRBV27 with TRBJ2-1, with TRBD1 matching over 7 bases. After removal of 7 bases from V and 5 bases from J, the junction contained 8 bases not matched to a gene. The CDR3 loop spans 14 amino acids. Germline values: CDR1 MNHEY, CDR2 SMNVEV (reference sequence). CDR3 in amino acids: CASTNNRGHNEQFF. In nucleotides, the CDR3 is TGTGCCAGCACCAATAACAGGGGCCACAATGAGCAGTTCTTC.

V is TRBV7-6 and J is TRBJ2-5; D gene unclear. The V end was cut by 1 base, the J end by 2 bases, with 14 bases between. The CDR3 is 16 amino acids. Germline CDR1 SGHVS, CDR2 FNYEAQ. The CDR3, as DNA: TGTGCCAGCAGCTTAGATCCCAGGTCCCTTCAAGAGACCCAGTACTTC. Encoded protein: CASSLDPRSLQETQYF.

The chain is built from TRBV3-1 (or the pseudogene TRBV3-2) and TRBJ2-5; no reliable D call. The V end lost 0 bases, the J end lost 6 bases, and 11 bases lay between the germline ends. There are 14 residues in the CDR3. Per the germline V gene, CDR1 is LGHDT and CDR2 is YNNKEL (reference sequence). CDR3 loop: CASSQEFGFKTQYF. The CDR3 DNA follows: TGTGCCAGCAGCCAAGAGTTCGGGTTTAAGACCCAGTACTTC.

The chain uses TRBV9 and TRBJ2-1; D possibly corresponds to TRBD2 (5 bases). With 6 bases removed from V and 3 bases from J, the gap between germline ends came to 10 bases. CDR1 and CDR2 (germline): SGDLS, YYNGEE. This CDR3 comprises 13 residues. Here the CDR3 reads CASNLAGYNEQFF. CDR3 DNA sequence: TGTGCCAGCAATCTGGCGGGCTACAATGAGCAGTTCTTC.

The chain combines TRBV28 with TRBJ2-2; 12 bases align to TRBD2. The CDR3 is 17 residues long. The V segment lost 5 bases and the J segment 5 bases; nucleotides outside the gene matches: 9. Germline-derived CDR1 and CDR2 are MDHEN and SYDVKM. The DNA for the CDR3 is TGTGCCAGCAGTAAACCCGGGACTAGCGGGTTAACCGGGGAGCTGTTTTTT. It yields the protein CASSKPGTSGLTGELFF.

The J gene is TRBJ1-1, the V gene TRBV7-9, with TRBD1 matching over 9 bases. From germline, CDR1 is SEHNR and CDR2 FQNEAQ (reference sequence). V was clipped by 5 bases and J by 8 bases; unmatched bases: 6. The CDR3 covers 13 residues. The CDR3 region has the DNA TGTGCCAGCAGCCCGCCGGGACAGGGCGAAGCTTTCTTT. Translation: CASSPPGQGEAFF.

V and J are TRBV6-6 and TRBJ1-2; D not resolved. V lost 10 bases and J lost 6, with 15 bases in between. The CDR3 loop spans 12 amino acids. Germline V lookup: CDR1 MNHNY, CDR2 SVGAGI (reference sequence). The CDR3 DNA is TGTGCCATCCTCAAGAGTCTTGATGGCTACACCTTC. Amino acid sequence: CAILKSLDGYTF.

This sequence joins TRBV7-3 and TRBJ2-3, with TRBD2 identical over 7 bases. Per the germline V gene, CDR1 is SGHTA and CDR2 is FQGTGA. The CDR3 runs 15 residues. V lost 3 bases and J lost 4; bases outside the gene matches: 7. The CDR3 bases are TGTGCCAGCAGCTTGCGCGGGGGTGTCGCAGATACGCAGTATTTT. Translating it yields CASSLRGGVADTQYF.

The rearrangement links TRBV5-8 to TRBJ1-2; no clear D. Trimming pared 0 bases from V and 6 bases from J, leaving 9 bases between. The CDR3 contains 13 residues. CDR1 is SGHTS and CDR2 is YDEGEE in the germline V gene. The CDR3 region is CASSLGVTDGYTF. The CDR3 nucleotides read TGTGCCAGCAGCTTGGGAGTGACGGATGGCTACACCTTC.

The chain recombines TRBV6-6 with TRBJ2-7; 9 nucleotides align to TRBD1. The CDR3 sequence is 17 residues long. Germline CDR1 reads MNHNY; CDR2 reads SVGAGI (reference sequence). V dropped 6 bases and J dropped 2; count of bases not matched to a gene: 14. The CDR3 protein is CASSRASGTGYAYEQYF. CDR3 DNA: TGTGCCAGCAGCCGAGCATCCGGGACAGGGTATGCCTACGAGCAGTACTTC.